This T cell receptor (beta chain) was retrieved from a study of vaccination and CD4 T cells after COVID-19. The CDR3 spans 14 residues. After removal of 3 bases from V and 4 bases from J, the junction contained 5 bases not matched to a gene. Germline lookup yields CDR1 DFQATT and CDR2 SNEGSKA (reference sequence). Time point noted: late sampling 161 to 241 days after vaccination in three convalescent patients. Treatment defined: approximately 9-day PBMC culture with coronavirus spike peptide pools or control peptides (ViraFEST assay). With the Oncomine TCR Beta short-read assay, DNA from cultured CD4+ T cells was sequenced. Each CDR3 protein gets one entry after TCRdb re-called the PCR reads with MiXCR. The table records around 18,000 distinct CDR3 sequences, around 52% of them present only once. This clonotype has just a few counts. Its antigen is currently unknown.

Sequences were derived from CD4+ T cells from blood, cultured in vitro, sampled about 7 months after SARS-CoV-2 vaccination. V and J are TRBV20-1 and TRBJ2-3; TRBD1 agrees at 9 bases. This TCR derives from a human donor who had recovered from COVID-19. Here the CDR3 reads CSARHGTGPDTQYF. CDR3 nucleotides: TGCAGTGCTAGGCATGGGACAGGGCCAGATACGCAGTATTTT.